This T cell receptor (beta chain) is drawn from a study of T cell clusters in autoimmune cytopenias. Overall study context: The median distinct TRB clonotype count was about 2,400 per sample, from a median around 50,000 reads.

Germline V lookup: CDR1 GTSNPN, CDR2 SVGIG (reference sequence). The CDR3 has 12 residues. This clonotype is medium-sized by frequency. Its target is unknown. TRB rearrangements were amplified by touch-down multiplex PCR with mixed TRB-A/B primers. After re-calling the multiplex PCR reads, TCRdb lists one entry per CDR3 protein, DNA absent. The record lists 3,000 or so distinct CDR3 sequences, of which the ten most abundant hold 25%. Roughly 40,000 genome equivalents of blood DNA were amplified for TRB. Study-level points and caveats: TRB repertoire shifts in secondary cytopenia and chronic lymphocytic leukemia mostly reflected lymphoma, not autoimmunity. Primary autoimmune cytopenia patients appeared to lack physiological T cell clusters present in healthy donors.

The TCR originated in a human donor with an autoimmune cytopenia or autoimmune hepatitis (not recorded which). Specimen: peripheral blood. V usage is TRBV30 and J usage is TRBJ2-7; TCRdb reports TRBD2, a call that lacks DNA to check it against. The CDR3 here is CAGGGGDYEQYF.